A single TCR beta chain is shown here with its context. These data belong to a study of T cell changes during pregnancy in multiple sclerosis. TCRdb keeps only in-frame clones here, not all; method: immunoSEQ multiplex PCR. The sample lists 55,000 to 70,000 clones, 85% to 95% seen once, with approximately 0.36% in the top ten. This CDR3 contains 20 residues. V lost 4 bases and J 3 bases, leaving 28 bases between the germline ends. This rearrangement joins TRBV23-1 to TRBJ2-1; D is possibly TRBD1 (6 bases). TRBV23-1 is an ORF; its function is uncertain. The receptor was isolated from a female donor with multiple sclerosis, enrolled in a pregnancy study. The sample here was CD4+ T cells from peripheral blood mononuclear cells, taken before pregnancy. CDR3 nucleotide sequence: TGCGCCAGCAGTCCTTCGGAGGCAGGGGATCGAAAGGCCCTCTACAATGAGCAGTTCTTC. This sequence encodes CASSPSEAGDRKALYNEQFF.